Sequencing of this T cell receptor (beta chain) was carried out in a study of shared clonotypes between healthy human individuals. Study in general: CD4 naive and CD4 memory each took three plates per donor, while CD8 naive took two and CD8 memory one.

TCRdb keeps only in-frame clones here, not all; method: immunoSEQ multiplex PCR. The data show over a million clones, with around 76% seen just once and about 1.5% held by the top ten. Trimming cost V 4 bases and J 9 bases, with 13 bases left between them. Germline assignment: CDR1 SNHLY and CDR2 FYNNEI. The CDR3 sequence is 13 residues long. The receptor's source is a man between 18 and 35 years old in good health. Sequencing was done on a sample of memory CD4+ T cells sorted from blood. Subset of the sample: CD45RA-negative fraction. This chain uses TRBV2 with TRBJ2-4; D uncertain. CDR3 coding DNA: TGTGCCAGCAGTGGTACGGCTAGTTCCATTCAGTACTTC. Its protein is CASSGTASSIQYF.